The sequence of this T cell receptor (beta chain) was determined in a study of PD-1 blockade in classical Hodgkin lymphoma. The study, taken as a whole, reports: CD4+ but not CD8+ TCR diversity rose significantly by C4D1.

Indicated time point: cycle 4 day 1 (C4D1), after less than seven weeks of nivolumab. Every patient was affected by relapse after autologous stem cell transplantation, while exposure to brentuximab vedotin was not uniform. Classification of best responses gave complete response, partial response or progressive disease. Note on this clone: Its antigen is still unknown.

Looked up from germline, CDR1 is SGHTA and CDR2 is FQGNSA. The J segment lost 0 bases and the V segment lost 1 base, leaving 3 bases of the junction unmatched. The CDR3 has 15 residues. TCRdb's copy holds only in-frame clones and misses some; the assay was immunoSEQ multiplex PCR. The table records roughly 48,000 clones, around nine tenths of them present only once. The chain employs TRBV7-2 and TRBJ2-7; 7 bases fit TRBD1. The clonotype was recovered from a human donor with classical Hodgkin lymphoma. The sample here was peripheral blood mononuclear cells (PBMCs), taken before the fourth cycle of nivolumab. The CDR3 loop reads CASSLEQGFSYEQYF. DNA for the CDR3: TGTGCCAGCAGCTTAGAACAGGGGTTCTCCTACGAGCAGTACTTC.